This T cell receptor (beta chain) was documented in a study of blood T cell repertoires in COVID-19. Study-wide context: Spain, Italy and the United States supplied samples that represented acute and convalescent COVID-19.

The assay was immunoSEQ multiplex PCR, and TCRdb's table has in-frame clones only and misses some. The sample yields approximately 72,000 clones, around 86% seen once. The germline gives CDR1 SGHRS, CDR2 YFSETQ. The trim removed 5 bases at V and 4 bases at J, leaving 5 bases unmatched. This CDR3 spans 13 amino acids. The receptor was isolated from an older woman with acute or convalescent COVID-19. The sample consisted of peripheral blood. The chain employs TRBV5-1 and TRBJ2-5, with 7 positions matching TRBD1. For the CDR3, the DNA is TGCGCCAGCAGAGAGGGGGCCCTAGAGACCCAGTACTTC. As protein: CASREGALETQYF. Based on the CDR3 plus reference TRBV5-1 and TRBJ2-5, the full variable domain is KAGVTQTPRYLIKTRGQQVTLSCSPISGHRSVSWYQQTPGQGLQFLFEYFSETQRNKGNFPGRFSGRQFSNSRSEMNVSTLELGDSALYLCASREGALETQYFGPGTRLLVL.